Sequencing of this T cell receptor (beta chain) was carried out in a study of blood T cell repertoires in COVID-19 (dated by TCRdb to 2019 to 2021). Regarding the complete study: Samples covering the acute and convalescent phases of COVID-19 were provided by collaborators in the United States, Italy and Spain. Where available, HLA class I and class II types were taken from metadata supplied by the sample provider and were not determined by assay-based typing. The material from the prospective study consisted of cDNA or gDNA derived from T cells, B-cell-depleted T cells, or PBMCs. Sample metadata almost always included a de-identified subject ID, COVID-19 status, age in years and sex. Samples were obtained from the ongoing ImmuneRACE study (first 160 participants) and from 1,254 subjects provided by 6 global collaborators. The repertoires were released in a freely available public database meant as a resource for research on the immune response to SARS-CoV-2. The dataset comprised deeply sampled blood TCRbeta repertoires from subjects exposed to, actively infected with, or recovered from COVID-19.

Based on the germline V gene (reference sequence), the CDR1 and CDR2 sequences are PRHDT and FYEKMQ. Deletion took 1 base off V and 1 base off J, with a span of 11 bases between the germline ends. The CDR3 spans 16 residues, from the cysteine through the phenylalanine. The retained sequence is limited to the CDR3, 48 bases, with the frame set at the first base. Samples from volunteer blood donors who had recovered from COVID-19 were contributed by a second Seattle source. Whole blood was collected in K2EDTA tubes by collaborating institutions according to the institutions' own protocols. Collaborator samples were shipped for TCRbeta analysis as frozen whole blood, isolated PBMCs, or DNA extracted from either sample type. The immunoSEQ Assay, a bias-controlled multiplex PCR, was used to amplify TCRbeta CDR3 regions from genomic DNA. The paper's processing steps were these. Within the assay, amplification of reference gene primers was used to estimate how many nucleated cells each sample contained. Sequence reads were collapsed and filtered to measure the absolute abundance of every unique TCRbeta CDR3 rearrangement. For each sample, productive Simpson clonality was calculated as the square root of Simpson's diversity index over productive rearrangements. TCRdb stores this immuneACCESS table with in-frame sequences only. Part of the clones is absent; in the studies checked, under half of the shortfall reflects unresolved V genes, and no reason is known for the rest. D and trimming come from the DNA, and the V and J calls and clone size come from that table. Here the sample has about 240,000 clones; over 80% occur a single time. 1.9% of the sample is in the top ten clones.

A remark on this clone: It lacks a known antigen. It has no much larger one-base neighbor in the sample; base qualities were not kept.

What the authors observed across the whole study: Clinical and demographic metadata were provided uncurated, with the amount varying by source and participant.

The sample taken for sequencing was peripheral blood. The sequence came from a man under 40 who had recovered from COVID-19. This receptor chain uses TRBV13 and TRBJ2-1; a confident D gene designation cannot be given. The sequenced DNA is TGTGCCAGCAGCTTAGACGGGTCGTATTCCTACAATGAGCAGTTCTTC. Its translation is CASSLDGSYSYNEQFF.